The clone carrying this T cell receptor beta chain was recorded many times. The data are from a study of blood T cell repertoires in COVID-19. The wider study: T cells, B-cell-depleted T cells, or PBMCs provided the cDNA or gDNA that served as material.

Germline loops: CDR1 MNHEY, CDR2 SMNVEV (reference sequence). The CDR3 covers 15 residues. V shed 5 bases and J shed 0 bases, with 11 bases lying between them. Per the original data handling: The assay estimated nucleated cells by amplifying reference gene primers. Data came from immunoSEQ multiplex PCR; TCRdb stores just in-frame clones and leaves some out. Clonal size and the V and J genes are those of that table, whereas D and trimming came from the DNA. The table includes 250,000 to 300,000 clones, 75% to 90% detected once. Sample: peripheral blood. The V call is TRBV27, the J call TRBJ1-5; D remains unclear. The origin of this receptor is a woman aged 40 to 49 who had recovered from COVID-19. CDR3 nucleotides: TGTGCCAGCAGTCCGGACGGGAATAGCAATCAGCCCCAGCATTTT. Translating gives CASSPDGNSNQPQHF.